The 2 T cell receptor beta chains below were found in one sample sequenced in a study of blood T cell repertoires in COVID-19. Sequenced by immunoSEQ multiplex PCR; TCRdb stores in-frame clones only, minus some. The sample has approximately 80,000 clones; over 70% are singletons. Sequenced: peripheral blood. Receptors were obtained from a human donor in a cohort sampled during active COVID-19.

This chain uses TRBV16 with TRBJ2-1; perhaps TRBD1 as D (6 bases). The germline V and J ends were trimmed by 2 bases and 10 bases, with 15 bases remaining between them. Looked up from germline, CDR1 is KGHSY and CDR2 is FQNENV. This CDR3 has 14 residues. In nucleotides, the CDR3 is TGTGCCAGCAGCCAAGCGGAGAAACAGGGAGAGCAGTTCTTC. Translating gives CASSQAEKQGEQFF.

The chain joins TRBV20-1 to TRBJ1-2; D perhaps matches TRBD1 (5 bases). Germline-derived CDR1 and CDR2 are DFQATT and SNEGSKA (reference sequence). V gave up 7 bases and J gave up 5 bases, with 8 bases separating them. The CDR3 contains 10 residues. The DNA of the CDR3 is TGCAGTGGGGGGGAGTATGGCTACACCTTC. It encodes CSGGEYGYTF.